This TCR beta chain was documented in a study of T-cell memory formation after mild COVID-19. About the study: Most TCR clusters belonged to a single donor. Notes on the study in general: Clones contracting over day 15 to 85 were CD4/CD8 balanced, with later expanders leaning CD4+. There were some responding clones in pre-infection memory, which suggested that cross-reactive memory had joined. Those CD4+ clones that contracted were mainly in CM and EM (CD8+ ones in EMRA).

About this clonotype itself: The target antigen is unknown.

With V trimmed by 5 bases and J by 0 bases, 10 bases remained unmatched. This CDR3 has 19 residues. Germline values: CDR1 MNHEY, CDR2 SVGAGI. TCRdb called the 5' RACE reads again in MiXCR, with one record for every CDR3 protein. The sample lists 250,000 or so distinct CDR3 sequences; roughly 17% were seen once. This clonotype was sampled from a man between 18 and 35 years old who had mild COVID-19 (a few samples of this study predate the infection). Cell type and time point are not known. The chain employs TRBV6-5 and TRBJ2-6; 10 bases match TRBD1. The specimen sequenced was PBMCs or a T cell subset sorted from them (not recorded which). CDR3 sequence reads: CASSDPGQGLNSGANVLTF. CDR3 nucleotide sequence: TGTGCCAGCAGTGACCCGGGACAGGGGTTAAACTCTGGGGCCAACGTCCTGACTTTC.